This T cell receptor (beta chain) was sequenced in a study of T-cell reconstitution after alpha-beta-depleted transplantation in children. This clonotype was seen many times. Its antigen is undetermined. Unique molecular identifiers were incorporated into the prepared TCRbeta library. Using its own MiXCR run on the PCR reads, TCRdb lists one record per CDR3 protein. The data contain approximately 240,000 distinct CDR3 sequences, roughly 10% of them singletons. Study observations and caveats: It was newly produced T cells that mostly accounted for T-cell counts and diversity one year after transplant.

Per germline, CDR1 GTSNPN and CDR2 SVGIG (reference sequence). The CDR3 totals 14 residues. Trimming removed 5 bases from V and 1 base from J; junction bases left unmatched: 6. This TCR derives from a child under two years old with acute myeloid leukemia, due to receive a stem cell transplant. The sequences come from PBMCs, collected before TCRalphabeta/CD19-depleted stem cell transplant. This chain uses TRBV30 with TRBJ2-7; 9 bases fit TRBD2. CDR3 sequence: CAWASGAWSYEQYF. The CDR3 region has the DNA TGTGCCTGGGCTAGCGGGGCCTGGTCCTACGAGCAGTACTTC.